This T cell receptor (beta chain) is drawn from a study of early T cells in non-severe SARS-CoV-2 infection. This CDR3 comprises 14 residues. The V gene's germline CDR1 is SQVTM and CDR2 ANQGSEA. Trimming cost V 7 bases and J 4 bases, with 19 bases left between them. This clonotype was observed many times. As part of library construction, unique molecular identifiers were attached to individual cDNA molecules. TCRdb itself ran the 5' RACE reads through MiXCR, one entry per CDR3 protein. The data contain about 94,000 distinct CDR3 sequences, over 10% of them seen just once; the ten biggest clones take up around 2%.

This sequence originates from an adult who was a healthcare worker with PCR-confirmed SARS-CoV-2 infection or an uninfected control (not recorded which). The material sequenced was whole blood. This sequence joins TRBV29-1 and TRBJ1-2; D might be TRBD1 (5 bases). The CDR3 DNA follows: TGCAGCGCAGGGACCCCAGGATCTACCTATGGCTACACCTTC. Its protein product is CSAGTPGSTYGYTF.